This T cell receptor (beta chain) was identified during a study of cytomegalovirus exposure and HLA in healthy donors. Remarks on this clone: Its cognate antigen is unknown. Within the sample, other DNA sequences also encode this same CDR3.

General study results and limits: 164 TCR beta chains were listed as cytomegalovirus-associated. Presence/absence results assume similar sequencing depth per donor, which may not hold. Confirmation was obtained in vitro that a few CMV-associated chains are specific for CMV antigens. Some V segments, including TRBV6-2 and TRBV6-3, were excluded as indistinguishable.

Germline V gene sequence: CDR1 MNHEY, CDR2 SMNVEV (reference sequence). V lost 5 bases and J 1 base, leaving 8 bases between the germline ends. The CDR3 contains 13 residues. PCR amplification relied on 60 Vbeta primers (plus 13 Jbeta primers). Sequencing was performed with immunoSEQ multiplex PCR; in TCRdb, only in-frame clones are kept and a portion is missing. Found here are about 110,000 clones, 65% to 75% of them singletons; the top ten hold 3.5% to 5%. Sequencing input: PBMCs. The chain uses TRBV27 and TRBJ1-1, with D perhaps TRBD1 (6 bases). This receptor was taken from a woman aged 40-49 years in good health and CMV-seropositive. The CDR3 DNA reads TGTGCCAGCAGTCGACAGGAGAACACTGAAGCTTTCTTT. Its protein product is CASSRQENTEAFF.